These 28 T cell receptor beta chains originate from one sample sequenced in a study of T cells in localized non-small cell lung cancer. Data came from immunoSEQ multiplex PCR; TCRdb stores just in-frame clones and leaves some out. The sample holds about 8,800 clones, around 90% seen once. This specimen consisted of peripheral blood, obtained before any cancer treatment. The source of these receptors is a male donor older than 55 with stage III squamous cell lung carcinoma.

The DNA for the CDR3 is TGTGCCAGCAGTTTATTGGCTGGAGAAAAACTGTTTTTT. Its translation is CASSLLAGEKLFF. The chain combines TRBV28 with TRBJ1-4; D is uncertain. The CDR3 contains 13 residues. Deletions cut 1 base from V and 8 bases from J, with 8 bases between. The germline gives CDR1 MDHEN, CDR2 SYDVKM.

The V gene is TRBV7-2, the J gene TRBJ2-2, with no clear D. The V gene's germline CDR1 is SGHTA and CDR2 FQGNSA. This CDR3 has 14 amino acids. V was clipped by 4 bases and J by 4 bases, with 10 bases between them. The CDR3 DNA is TGTGCCAGCAGCTCGGACCCTGGCACCGGGGAGCTGTTTTTT. This sequence encodes CASSSDPGTGELFF.

The rearrangement joins TRBV27 to TRBJ1-4, with TRBD1 matching 9 bases. The CDR3 consists of 16 residues. In germline, CDR1 is MNHEY, CDR2 SMNVEV (reference sequence). The V segment lost 6 bases and the J segment 3 bases; nucleotides outside the gene matches: 8. CDR3: CASRESGQGSNEKLFF. The DNA for the CDR3 is TGTGCCAGCAGGGAATCGGGACAGGGATCTAATGAAAAACTGTTTTTT.

This sequence joins TRBV9 and TRBJ2-3; 8 bases are shared with TRBD2. V dropped 0 bases and J dropped 4; count of bases not matched to a gene: 4. Germline CDR1 is SGDLS and CDR2 is YYNGEE. The length of the CDR3 is 15 residues. CDR3 protein: CASSVAAGGADTQYF. Written as DNA, the CDR3 is TGTGCCAGCAGCGTAGCGGCGGGGGGCGCAGATACGCAGTATTTT.

The chain carries TRBV15 and TRBJ1-6; the D gene is possibly TRBD1 (6 bases). Germline V gene lookup returns CDR1 LNHNV and CDR2 YYDKDF (reference sequence). Between the trimmed V and J ends, which lost 5 bases and 6 bases, there was a span of 20 bases. The CDR3 extends over 17 amino acids. CDR3 DNA sequence: TGTGCCACCAGCGAACAGCAACAGGGACATTTTAATTCACCCCTCCACTTT. The encoded protein is CATSEQQQGHFNSPLHF.

The J gene is TRBJ2-3, the V gene TRBV7-6; 13 positions agree with TRBD2. Unmatched junction bases numbered 3, after V lost 1 base and J lost 2 bases. The CDR3 loop spans 17 amino acids. Germline loops: CDR1 SGHVS, CDR2 FNYEAQ. This CDR3 reads CASSLGTSGGNTDTQYF. Here the CDR3 DNA reads TGTGCCAGCAGCTTAGGGACTAGCGGGGGTAACACAGATACGCAGTATTTT.

J is TRBJ1-5 and V is TRBV29-1, with D possibly being TRBD1 (6 bases). V shed 5 bases and J shed 2 bases, with 10 bases lying between them. Germline CDR1 reads SQVTM; CDR2 reads ANQGSEA. CDR3 length: 13 amino acids. The CDR3 sequence is CSVLAGGNQPQHF. The CDR3 DNA is TGCAGCGTTTTGGCAGGGGGCAATCAGCCCCAGCATTTT.

The chain has TRBV4-1 and TRBJ2-2; a possible D gene is TRBD2 (7 bases). The CDR3 runs 18 residues. Trimming shortened V by 1 base and J by 3 bases, and 18 bases separated the two germline ends. CDR1 and CDR2 (germline): MGHRA, YSYEKL. CDR3 sequence: CASSQGPREGGHTGELFF. As DNA, the CDR3 is TGCGCCAGCAGCCAAGGCCCCAGGGAGGGGGGCCACACCGGGGAGCTGTTTTTT.

This clone was detected once. The V gene is TRBV19, the J gene TRBJ2-1; D is perhaps TRBD1 (6 bases). The CDR3 is 12 residues long. The germline V gene has CDR1 LNHDA and CDR2 SQIVND (reference sequence). The V end lost 11 bases, the J end lost 4 bases, and 12 bases lay between the germline ends. The CDR3 is CACGQRYNEQFF. The CDR3 region has the DNA TGTGCCTGCGGACAGAGATACAATGAGCAGTTCTTC.

V and J are TRBV19 and TRBJ2-2; TRBD2 agrees at 7 bases. The CDR3 spans 14 residues. Germline V gene sequence: CDR1 LNHDA, CDR2 SQIVND (reference sequence). Unmatched junction bases numbered 8, after V lost 7 bases and J lost 6 bases. CDR3 in DNA: TGTGCCAGTATTCCGGGACTATCGGCCGGGGAGCTGTTTTTT. Its translation is CASIPGLSAGELFF.

This clone has only one observation. The CDR3 here is CASSLEYRGLSGNTIYF. CDR3 DNA: TGCGCCAGCAGCTTGGAGTACAGGGGATTATCTGGAAACACCATATATTTT. V usage is TRBV5-1 and J usage is TRBJ1-3, with 7 nucleotides matching TRBD1. V lost 0 bases and J lost 1; bases outside the gene matches: 7. Germline CDR1 SGHRS, CDR2 YFSETQ. The CDR3 totals 17 residues.

The V gene is TRBV27, the J gene TRBJ2-7; D tentatively fits TRBD1 or TRBD2 (5 bases each). V lost 0 bases, J lost 3 bases, and 18 bases lay in between. The CDR3 covers 17 residues. Germline CDR1 reads MNHEY; CDR2 reads SMNVEV (reference sequence). The chain's CDR3 is CASSLSNRLGGGYEQYF. CDR3 sequence (DNA): TGTGCCAGCAGTTTATCTAACCGTCTCGGTGGGGGCTACGAGCAGTACTTC.

The rearrangement uses TRBV18 and TRBJ2-1, with D perhaps TRBD1 or TRBD2 (5 bases each). Trimming shortened V by 3 bases and J by 12 bases, and 18 bases separated the two germline ends. There are 14 residues in the CDR3. Germline assignment: CDR1 KGHSH and CDR2 LQKENI. CDR3 protein: CASSPSGAPEGQFF. CDR3 DNA: TGTGCCAGCTCACCGTCCGGGGCACCCGAGGGGCAGTTCTTC.

V gene TRBV19 combines with J gene TRBJ2-4; tentative D call: TRBD1 (5 bases). CDR1 and CDR2 (germline): LNHDA, SQIVND (reference sequence). This CDR3 has 14 residues. Trimming removed 8 bases at V and 3 bases at J, with 14 bases between. CDR3 residues: CASRNQGGKNIQYF. The CDR3 coding sequence is TGTGCCAGTCGTAATCAGGGTGGCAAAAACATTCAGTACTTC.

This chain joins TRBV2 and TRBJ1-6; weak D call: TRBD1 (5 bases). The germline V gene encodes CDR1 SNHLY and CDR2 FYNNEI. Trimming removed 6 bases from V and 10 bases from J, with 16 bases in between. This CDR3 has 14 residues. DNA of the CDR3: TGTGCCAGCAGGGGCGGGGGAAGTGTCTCACCCCTCCACTTT. Its translation is CASRGGGSVSPLHF.

This chain links TRBV13 with TRBJ2-7; the match to TRBD1 covers 7 bases. J gave up 0 bases and V 7 bases, and 6 bases lay outside the gene matches. Germline CDR1 reads PRHDT; CDR2 reads FYEKMQ (reference sequence). The CDR3 is made up of 14 amino acids. The CDR3 bases are TGTGCCAGCAACCGACAGGGCAGCTCCTACGAGCAGTACTTC. Protein product: CASNRQGSSYEQYF.

This chain links TRBV2 with TRBJ1-4; TRBD1 agrees at 7 bases. The CDR3 covers 14 residues. The junction had 5 bases not matched to a gene; V was cut back by 6 bases and J by 4 bases. In germline, CDR1 is SNHLY, CDR2 FYNNEI. CDR3 protein: CASSLDRDNEKLFF. CDR3 in DNA: TGTGCCAGCAGCCTCGACAGGGATAATGAAAAACTGTTTTTT.

V and J are TRBV30 and TRBJ2-1, with 8 nucleotides matching TRBD1. The J segment lost 6 bases and the V segment lost 2 bases, leaving 9 bases of the junction unmatched. The CDR3 consists of 15 residues. The germline V gene has CDR1 GTSNPN and CDR2 SVGIG (reference sequence). The CDR3 coding sequence is TGTGCCTGGAGTTCCCGGACAGGGATCTCCAATGAGCAGTTCTTC. Its translation is CAWSSRTGISNEQFF. Using reference TRBV30 and TRBJ2-1 for the parts outside the CDR3, the full variable domain is SQTIHQWPATLVQPVGSPLSLECTVEGTSNPNLYWYRQAAGRGLQLLFYSVGIGQISSEVPQNLSASRPQDRQFILSSKKLLLSDSGFYLCAWSSRTGISNEQFFGPGTRLTVL.

This clone was picked up one time. V usage is TRBV15 and J usage is TRBJ2-5, with TRBD1 identical over 8 bases. V lost 2 bases to trimming and J lost 3 bases; unmatched junction nucleotides: 5. Germline-derived CDR1 and CDR2 are LNHNV and YYDKDF (reference sequence). The length of the CDR3 is 15 residues. The CDR3 loop reads CATSRSGTGEETQYF. The CDR3 DNA follows: TGTGCCACCAGCAGATCGGGGACAGGTGAAGAGACCCAGTACTTC.

The CDR3 here is CASSFLAGGDTQYF. The CDR3 nucleotides read TGTGCCAGCAGCTTCTTAGCGGGCGGAGATACGCAGTATTTT. The chain couples TRBV5-8 to TRBJ2-3; 7 nucleotides agree with TRBD2. Trimming cost V 2 bases and J 5 bases; bases outside gene matches: 5. The CDR3 is made up of 14 amino acids. Germline loops: CDR1 SGHTS, CDR2 YDEGEE.

The genes are TRBV13 and TRBJ1-1; 12 nucleotides line up with TRBD1. The CDR3 is 20 residues long. Germline lookup yields CDR1 PRHDT and CDR2 FYEKMQ (reference sequence). The V and J ends lost 5 bases and 4 bases, in that order; junction bases with no gene match: 20. The CDR3 reads CASSPRILSGTGGAGTEAFF. DNA of the CDR3: TGTGCCAGCAGCCCCCGCATCCTTTCCGGGACAGGGGGCGCCGGCACTGAAGCTTTCTTT.

The chain has TRBV28 and TRBJ1-1; weak D call: TRBD1 (5 bases). The CDR3 loop spans 14 amino acids. The germline CDR1 and CDR2 sequences are MDHEN and SYDVKM. V lost 2 bases and J 8 bases, leaving 15 bases between the germline ends. The CDR3 sequence is CASSLSSGVGEAFF. The CDR3 nucleotides are TGTGCCAGCAGTTTAAGCTCGGGGGTAGGGGAAGCTTTCTTT.

The chain employs TRBV18 and TRBJ2-1; D possibly uses TRBD1 or TRBD2 (5 bases each). CDR3 size: 13 residues. Trimming shortened V by 3 bases and J by 7 bases, and 10 bases separated the two germline ends. Germline lookup yields CDR1 KGHSH and CDR2 LQKENI. The CDR3 region is CASSPGTANEQFF. The CDR3 nucleotides are TGTGCCAGCTCACCTGGGACGGCGAATGAGCAGTTCTTC.

V gene TRBV19 combines with J gene TRBJ2-1; tentative D call: TRBD2 (5 bases). The CDR3 totals 13 residues. V lost 6 bases to trimming and J lost 5 bases, with 11 bases between them. Looked up from germline, CDR1 is LNHDA and CDR2 is SQIVND (reference sequence). CDR3 region: CASSPWGDNEQFF. The DNA of the CDR3 is TGTGCCAGTAGCCCTTGGGGAGACAATGAGCAGTTCTTC.

This clone was recorded once. The rearrangement links TRBV27 to TRBJ1-2; D gene unclear. V lost 6 bases and J lost 6, with 20 bases in between. This CDR3 contains 15 residues. CDR1 is MNHEY and CDR2 is SMNVEV in the germline V gene (reference sequence). CDR3 protein: CASSSTSLGSNGYTF. The CDR3 coding sequence is TGTGCCAGCAGCTCGACCTCGTTGGGTTCCAATGGCTACACCTTC.

This clone was recorded only once. The chain has TRBV10-3 and TRBJ1-1; D unresolved. Germline assignment: CDR1 ENHRY and CDR2 SYGVKD. The CDR3 loop spans 13 amino acids. V was cut by 6 bases and J by 0 bases, with 8 bases left in between. The DNA of the CDR3 is TGTGCCATCAGCCCTACAGTGAACACTGAAGCTTTCTTT. Its translation is CAISPTVNTEAFF.

This clone was counted between two and nine times. The rearrangement uses TRBV6-5 and TRBJ1-5; the D gene is possibly TRBD1 (5 bases). V dropped 2 bases and J dropped 4 bases, with 6 bases sitting between them. The CDR3 extends over 13 amino acids. The V gene's germline CDR1 is MNHEY and CDR2 SVGAGI. The CDR3 sequence is CASSYRGNQPQHF. The CDR3 bases are TGTGCCAGCAGTTACCGGGGGAATCAGCCCCAGCATTTT.

V and J are TRBV14 and TRBJ1-1; D unclear. Germline-derived CDR1 and CDR2 are SGHDN and FVKESK. Trimming removed 1 base from V and 5 bases from J, with 20 bases in between. The CDR3 runs 17 residues. In DNA form, the CDR3 reads TGTGCCAGCAGCCAAGCGGTAAGGGCCACTGGGCGGACTGAAGCTTTCTTT. Amino acids: CASSQAVRATGRTEAFF.